This is a list of T cell receptor beta chains from one sample in a study of blood T cell repertoires in COVID-19. Measured with immunoSEQ multiplex PCR; TCRdb has only the in-frame clones, and not every one. The top ten hold around 4% of the sample, which has approximately 210,000 clones, 80% seen once. Material for sequencing was PBMCs or T cells enriched from blood (not recorded which). The receptors were gathered from a man younger than 45 with acute COVID-19. The CDR3 runs from the conserved cysteine through the conserved F or W. The D gene is left open where the match is weak. Size tells how often a clone was seen (once, few, many) or the class of an expanded clone, and some rows leave it out.

TRBV6-1	.	TRBJ2-7	.	TGTGCCAGCAGTGAGGCCCTAGCAAACTCCTACGAGCAGTACTTC	CASSEALANSYEQYF
TRBV5-1	TRBD1	TRBJ1-1	.	TGCGCCAGCAGCACCGGGACAGGGCGCACTGAAGCTTTCTTT	CASSTGTGRTEAFF
TRBV3-1/TRBV3-2	.	TRBJ2-5	.	TGTGCCAGCAGCCAAGATCGATCGGGTGGGAGGAGGACCCAGTACTTC	CASSQDRSGGRRTQYF
TRBV5-6	.	TRBJ1-1	few	TGTGCCAGCAGCCCGGGATCCCCCTACACTGAAGCTTTCTTT	CASSPGSPYTEAFF
TRBV28	TRBD1	TRBJ1-1	.	TGTGCCAGCAGCAAGCCAGGACAGGGGGCTACCACTGAAGCTTTCTTT	CASSKPGQGATTEAFF
TRBV5-1	.	TRBJ2-2	.	TGCGCCAGCAGCCCGAGGCGGGGGAACACCGGGGAGCTGTTTTTT	CASSPRRGNTGELFF
TRBV6-5	.	TRBJ1-1	.	TGTGCCAGCAGTTACTCGGCGGGTTTAGGAGCTTTCTTT	CASSYSAGLGAFF
TRBV7-3	TRBD1	TRBJ1-1	.	TGTGCCAGCAGCCCGGGACAGGTTGGCACTGAAGCTTTCTTT	CASSPGQVGTEAFF
TRBV30	.	TRBJ2-5	.	TGTGCCTGGAGTCCACAGGGCCCCGAGACCCAGTACTTC	CAWSPQGPETQYF
TRBV5-4	.	TRBJ2-2	.	TGTGCCAGCAGTAGAGGGAACACCGGGGAGCTGTTTTTT	CASSRGNTGELFF
TRBV5-6	.	TRBJ2-1	.	TGTGCCAGCAGCACTGATTTCACAGGGTTGACTGAGCAGTTCTTC	CASSTDFTGLTEQFF
TRBV19	.	TRBJ1-6	.	TGTGCCAGTGAGGGAGGGACAAGTAATTCACCCCTCCACTTT	CASEGGTSNSPLHF
TRBV4-1	TRBD1	TRBJ1-2	.	TGCGCCAGCAGCCAAGATGGGGACAGGGTCGATGGCTACACCTTC	CASSQDGDRVDGYTF
TRBV27	.	TRBJ1-3	.	TGTGCCAGCAGTCTTGGGGGGGAGACGGGGGGCACAGGAAACACCATATATTTT	CASSLGGETGGTGNTIYF
TRBV5-1	TRBD2	TRBJ2-2	.	TGCGCCAGCGGGGCCGGGGGGACGAACACCGGGGAGCTGTTTTTT	CASGAGGTNTGELFF
TRBV28	TRBD1	TRBJ1-2	many	TGTGCCAGCCCGACAGGGAGCTTGGACAACTATGGCTACACCTTC	CASPTGSLDNYGYTF
TRBV19	TRBD1	TRBJ1-2	.	TGTGCCAGTAGCCCTGACGGGACAGCCAATGGCTACACCTTC	CASSPDGTANGYTF
TRBV27	TRBD1	TRBJ1-6	few	TGTGCCAGCAGTTTTTACACAGGGGGGTATTCACCCCTCCACTTT	CASSFYTGGYSPLHF
TRBV27	.	TRBJ1-4	.	TGTGCCAGCAGGAGCGGCGGGGGGGGGAGGACTAATGAAAAGCTGTTTTTT	CASRSGGGGRTNEKLFF
TRBV19	.	TRBJ1-5	many	TGTGCCAGTAGTATTGCCGGGGGGGGGCAGCCCCAGCATTTT	CASSIAGGGQPQHF
TRBV28	.	TRBJ2-2	.	TGTGCCAGCAGTTCAGTAGGGGAGCTGTTTTTT	CASSSVGELFF
TRBV11-2	TRBD1	TRBJ2-2	.	TGTGCCAGCAGCTTAGAGGTGTGGCAGGGGGCCACCGGGGAGCTGTTTTTT	CASSLEVWQGATGELFF
TRBV9	TRBD1	TRBJ1-5	.	TGTGCCAGCAGCGCTGGGACAGGGGTACAGCCCCAGCATTTT	CASSAGTGVQPQHF
TRBV10-1	.	TRBJ1-1	.	TGCGCCAGCAGTGAATCGGTCATGAACACTGAAGCTTTCTTT	CASSESVMNTEAFF
TRBV7-6	TRBD2	TRBJ2-2	.	TGTGCCAGCAGCCCAACTAGCGGGGGGCTCACCGGGGAGCTGTTTTTT	CASSPTSGGLTGELFF
TRBV11-2	.	TRBJ2-1	.	TGTGCCAGCAGCTTGGACAGCCCGGGGAGTGGCAATGAGCAGTTCTTC	CASSLDSPGSGNEQFF
TRBV5-1	.	TRBJ1-1	.	TGCGCCAGCAGCTTGGGTGACAGGAACACTGAAGCTTTCTTT	CASSLGDRNTEAFF
TRBV6-5	TRBD1	TRBJ2-7	.	TGTGCCAGCCGGCAGGGACAGAACTACGAGCAGTACTTC	CASRQGQNYEQYF
TRBV5-1	.	TRBJ2-1	.	TGCGCCAGCAGCAAATCGGACTACTACAATGAGCAGTTCTTC	CASSKSDYYNEQFF